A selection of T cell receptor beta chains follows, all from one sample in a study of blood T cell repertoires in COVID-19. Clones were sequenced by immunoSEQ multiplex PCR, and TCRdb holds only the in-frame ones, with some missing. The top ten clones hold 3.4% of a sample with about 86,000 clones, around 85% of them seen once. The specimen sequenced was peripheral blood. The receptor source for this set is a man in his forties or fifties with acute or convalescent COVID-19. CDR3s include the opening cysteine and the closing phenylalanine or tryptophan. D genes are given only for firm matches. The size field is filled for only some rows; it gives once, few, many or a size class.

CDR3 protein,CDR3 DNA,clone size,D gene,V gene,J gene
CASSPQGGSNQPQHF,TGCGCCAGCAGCCCCCAGGGGGGTAGCAATCAGCCCCAGCATTTT,-,TRBD1,TRBV4-3,TRBJ1-5
CASSSGVQTGELFF,TGTGCCAGTTCCTCGGGGGTTCAGACCGGGGAGCTGTTTTTT,-,-,TRBV19,TRBJ2-2
CASTLMGQFSYGYTF,TGTGCCAGCACCCTAATGGGACAGTTTAGCTATGGCTACACCTTC,-,TRBD1,TRBV11-2,TRBJ1-2
CASTRTGATSGELFF,TGCGCCAGCACCCGGACAGGGGCTACATCCGGGGAGCTGTTTTTT,-,TRBD1,TRBV5-1,TRBJ2-2
CASSQDRGELYGYTF,TGCGCCAGCAGCCAAGATCGCGGAGAGCTCTATGGCTACACCTTC,few,-,TRBV4-3,TRBJ1-2
CASSLQRESTDTQYF,TGTGCCAGCAGTCTTCAGCGGGAGTCGACGGATACGCAGTATTTT,-,TRBD2,TRBV7-2,TRBJ2-3
CASSAGLAGEQYF,TGTGCCAGCAGCGCGGGACTAGCGGGAGAGCAGTACTTC,once,TRBD2,TRBV9,TRBJ2-7
CASSFGGSGGAQSNEQFF,TGCGCCAGCAGCTTTGGTGGCTCCGGGGGGGCCCAGAGTAATGAGCAGTTCTTC,-,TRBD2,TRBV5-1,TRBJ2-1
CAWSDRDTNTGELFF,TGTGCCTGGAGTGACCGAGATACGAACACCGGGGAGCTGTTTTTT,-,-,TRBV30,TRBJ2-2
CASSPWTTSSTDTQYF,TGTGCCAGCAGCCCCTGGACTACCTCCAGCACAGATACGCAGTATTTT,-,-,TRBV7-9,TRBJ2-3
CATSAGYEQYF,TGTGCCACCAGTGCGGGATACGAGCAGTACTTC,-,-,TRBV24-1,TRBJ2-7
CASSPQIVGSSTDTQYF,TGTGCCAGCAGCCCCCAGATAGTCGGGAGTTCCACAGATACGCAGTATTTT,-,-,TRBV7-7,TRBJ2-3
CASSYRGEQYF,TGTGCCAGCAGTTATCGGGGCGAGCAGTACTTC,-,-,TRBV6-2/TRBV6-3,TRBJ2-7
CASSQTGKGYTF,TGCGCCAGCAGCCAGACAGGAAAGGGCTACACCTTC,-,-,TRBV4-3,TRBJ1-2
CASSQREGALGETQYF,TGCGCCAGCAGCCAACGTGAGGGGGCTCTGGGGGAGACCCAGTACTTC,-,TRBD1,TRBV4-1,TRBJ2-5
CASRGRGSNEKLFF,TGTGCCAGCCGAGGCCGAGGGTCGAATGAAAAACTGTTTTTT,-,-,TRBV5-8,TRBJ1-4
CASSLVGGGAVSGANVLTF,TGTGCCAGCAGCTTAGTTGGGGGGGGAGCCGTCTCTGGGGCCAACGTCCTGACTTTC,-,TRBD2,TRBV7-2,TRBJ2-6
CASSTQRGLGETQYF,TGTGCCAGCAGTACCCAGAGGGGGCTGGGAGAGACCCAGTACTTC,-,TRBD1,TRBV6-2/TRBV6-3,TRBJ2-5
CASSQGLGGTGPVEQYF,TGTGCCAGCAGCCAAGGATTGGGGGGGACAGGGCCAGTTGAGCAGTACTTC,-,TRBD1,TRBV3-1/TRBV3-2,TRBJ2-7
CASSFHRAGGADTEAFF,TGTGCCAGCAGCTTTCACCGGGCAGGGGGCGCGGACACTGAAGCTTTCTTT,few,TRBD1,TRBV7-2,TRBJ1-1
CASSYSGDRSGNTIYF,TGTGCCAGCAGTTACTCCGGGGATCGCTCTGGAAACACCATATATTTT,-,-,TRBV6-5,TRBJ1-3
CASSYSIESNQPQHF,TGTGCCAGCAGTTACTCGATAGAAAGCAATCAGCCCCAGCATTTT,-,-,TRBV6-6,TRBJ1-5
CASSETSDSSYEQYF,TGTGCCAGCAGTGAGACTAGCGATAGCTCCTACGAGCAGTACTTC,many,TRBD2,TRBV2,TRBJ2-7
CASSFGALGYTF,TGTGCCAGCAGCTTTGGGGCCCTTGGCTACACCTTC,-,-,TRBV12-3/TRBV12-4,TRBJ1-2
CASSSPGGSYEQYF,TGTGCCAGTAGTTCGCCAGGGGGTTCCTACGAGCAGTACTTC,-,TRBD1,TRBV19,TRBJ2-7
CASSPAVGARETQYF,TGCGCCAGCAGCCCGGCGGTGGGAGCTAGGGAGACCCAGTACTTC,-,-,TRBV5-1,TRBJ2-5
CASSLASGRAPYEQYF,TGTGCCAGCAGCTTAGCGAGCGGGAGGGCCCCCTACGAGCAGTACTTC,-,TRBD2,TRBV7-6,TRBJ2-7
CASSLYRENTEAFF,TGTGCCAGCAGCCTCTACAGGGAGAACACTGAAGCTTTCTTT,-,-,TRBV27,TRBJ1-1
CASSQDEGIHGYTF,TGCGCCAGCAGCCAAGATGAGGGTATTCATGGCTACACCTTC,-,-,TRBV4-3,TRBJ1-2
CASSLLPGRGGDTQYF,TGTGCCAGCAGTTTATTACCCGGGAGAGGAGGTGATACGCAGTATTTT,-,-,TRBV27,TRBJ2-3
CASSRPVTGIHEQYF,TGTGCCAGCAGTCGGCCCGTGACAGGGATCCACGAGCAGTACTTC,-,TRBD1,TRBV27,TRBJ2-7
CASGTARHTF,TGTGCCAGTGGGACAGCCAGGCACACCTTC,-,TRBD1,TRBV19,TRBJ1-2
CASSIGPDTQYF,TGTGCCAGTAGTATTGGGCCAGATACGCAGTATTTT,-,-,TRBV19,TRBJ2-3
CASSYGHSNQPQHF,TGTGCCAGCAGTTACGGGCATAGCAATCAGCCCCAGCATTTT,-,-,TRBV6-2/TRBV6-3,TRBJ1-5
CASSLGQGVGETQYF,TGCGCCAGCAGCTTGGGACAGGGAGTGGGAGAGACCCAGTACTTC,-,TRBD1,TRBV5-1,TRBJ2-5
CASSLDPTASGNTIYF,TGTGCCAGCAGCTTAGATCCCACAGCCTCTGGAAACACCATATATTTT,-,-,TRBV11-2,TRBJ1-3
CASSAYIDSYEGDTEAFF,TGTGCCAGCAGTGCCTATATCGACAGCTACGAGGGGGACACTGAAGCTTTCTTT,-,-,TRBV25-1,TRBJ1-1